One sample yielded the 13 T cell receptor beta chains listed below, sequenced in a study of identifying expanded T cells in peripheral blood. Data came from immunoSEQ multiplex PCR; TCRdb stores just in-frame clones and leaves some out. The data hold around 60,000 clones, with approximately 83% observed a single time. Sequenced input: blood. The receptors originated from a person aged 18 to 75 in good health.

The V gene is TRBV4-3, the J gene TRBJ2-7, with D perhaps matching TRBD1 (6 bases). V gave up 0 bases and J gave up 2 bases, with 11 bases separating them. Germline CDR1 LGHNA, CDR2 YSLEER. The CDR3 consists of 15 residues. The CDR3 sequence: CASSQDNEGAYEQYF. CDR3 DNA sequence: TGCGCCAGCAGCCAAGATAATGAGGGGGCCTACGAGCAGTACTTC.

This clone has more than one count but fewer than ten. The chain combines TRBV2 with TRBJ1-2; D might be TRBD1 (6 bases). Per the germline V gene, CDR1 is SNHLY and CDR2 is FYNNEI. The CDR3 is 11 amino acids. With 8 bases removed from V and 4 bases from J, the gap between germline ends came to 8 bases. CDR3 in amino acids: CASGQSYGYTF. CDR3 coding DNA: TGTGCCAGCGGACAGAGCTATGGCTACACCTTC.

CDR3 in amino acids: CASSASGTGDGYTF. The CDR3 nucleotides read TGTGCCAGCAGTGCGTCCGGGACAGGGGATGGCTACACCTTC. The rearrangement links TRBV6-1 to TRBJ1-2; TRBD1 agrees at 10 bases. Per germline, CDR1 MNHNS and CDR2 SASEGT. The CDR3 covers 14 residues. V was clipped by 4 bases and J by 6 bases; unmatched bases: 5.

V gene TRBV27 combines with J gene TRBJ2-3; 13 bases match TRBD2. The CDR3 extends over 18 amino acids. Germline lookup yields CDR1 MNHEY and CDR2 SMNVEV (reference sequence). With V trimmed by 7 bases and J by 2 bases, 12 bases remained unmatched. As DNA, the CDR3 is TGTGCCAGCACCGTTTGGACTAGCGGGGGCCCTCTCACAGATACGCAGTATTTT. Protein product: CASTVWTSGGPLTDTQYF.

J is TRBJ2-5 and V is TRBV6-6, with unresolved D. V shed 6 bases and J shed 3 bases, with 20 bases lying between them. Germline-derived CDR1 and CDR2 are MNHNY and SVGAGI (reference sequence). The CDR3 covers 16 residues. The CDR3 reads CASSAAKPGAEETQYF. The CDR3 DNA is TGTGCCAGCAGCGCAGCGAAGCCAGGAGCAGAAGAGACCCAGTACTTC.

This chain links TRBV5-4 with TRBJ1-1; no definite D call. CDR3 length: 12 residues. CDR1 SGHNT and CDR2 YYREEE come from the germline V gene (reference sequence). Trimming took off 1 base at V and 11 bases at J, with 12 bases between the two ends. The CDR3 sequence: CASSLYGRLAFF. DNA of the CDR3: TGTGCCAGCAGCTTGTACGGAAGGTTGGCTTTCTTT.

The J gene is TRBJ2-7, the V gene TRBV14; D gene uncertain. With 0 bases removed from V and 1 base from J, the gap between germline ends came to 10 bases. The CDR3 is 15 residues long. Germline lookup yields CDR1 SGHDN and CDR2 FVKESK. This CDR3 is CASSQDSIPSYEQYF. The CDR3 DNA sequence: TGTGCCAGCAGCCAAGACTCTATCCCATCCTACGAGCAGTACTTC.

This chain's CDR3 is CASSFGRGSGIETQYF. The DNA of the CDR3 is TGTGCCAGCAGCTTCGGCAGGGGGTCAGGTATCGAGACCCAGTACTTC. The chain is built from TRBV5-6 and TRBJ2-5; 7 bases align to TRBD1. Germline loops: CDR1 SGHDT, CDR2 YYEEEE. The CDR3 contains 16 residues. Unmatched junction bases numbered 12, after V lost 2 bases and J lost 5 bases.

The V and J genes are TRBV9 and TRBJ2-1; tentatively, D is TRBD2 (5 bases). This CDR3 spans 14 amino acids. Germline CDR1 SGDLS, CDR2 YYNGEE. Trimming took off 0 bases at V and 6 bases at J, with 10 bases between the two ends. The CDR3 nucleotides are TGTGCCAGCAGCGTAGTCGGAGGCATCAATGAGCAGTTCTTC. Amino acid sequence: CASSVVGGINEQFF.

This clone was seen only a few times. CDR3 coding DNA: TGTGCCAGCAGCCCAAGTGGGGGGCGCTTAAGCTCTGGGGCCAACGTCCTGACTTTC. Translated, it gives CASSPSGGRLSSGANVLTF. The chain carries TRBV9 and TRBJ2-6; D tentatively fits TRBD1 or TRBD2 (6 bases each). Germline assignment: CDR1 SGDLS and CDR2 YYNGEE. The CDR3 spans 19 residues. Trimming left V 4 bases short and J 0 bases short, with 20 bases between.

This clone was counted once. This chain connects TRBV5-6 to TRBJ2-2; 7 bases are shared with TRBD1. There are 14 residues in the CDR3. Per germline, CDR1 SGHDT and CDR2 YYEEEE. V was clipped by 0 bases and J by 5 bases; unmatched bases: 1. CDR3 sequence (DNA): TGTGCCAGCAGCTTGGGACAGGGAACCGGGGAGCTGTTTTTT. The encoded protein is CASSLGQGTGELFF.

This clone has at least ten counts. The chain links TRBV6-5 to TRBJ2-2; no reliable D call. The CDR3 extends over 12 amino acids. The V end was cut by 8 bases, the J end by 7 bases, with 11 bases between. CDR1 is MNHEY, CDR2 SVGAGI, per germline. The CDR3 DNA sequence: TGTGCCAGCGGAGTATTCGGCGGGGAGCTGTTTTTT. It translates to CASGVFGGELFF.

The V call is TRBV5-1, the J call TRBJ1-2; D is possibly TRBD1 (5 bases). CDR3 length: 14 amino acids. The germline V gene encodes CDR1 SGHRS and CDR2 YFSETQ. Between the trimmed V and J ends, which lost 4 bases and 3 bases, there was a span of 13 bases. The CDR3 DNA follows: TGCGCCAGCAGCCCCGGGGGTGACTACTATGGCTACACCTTC. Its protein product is CASSPGGDYYGYTF.